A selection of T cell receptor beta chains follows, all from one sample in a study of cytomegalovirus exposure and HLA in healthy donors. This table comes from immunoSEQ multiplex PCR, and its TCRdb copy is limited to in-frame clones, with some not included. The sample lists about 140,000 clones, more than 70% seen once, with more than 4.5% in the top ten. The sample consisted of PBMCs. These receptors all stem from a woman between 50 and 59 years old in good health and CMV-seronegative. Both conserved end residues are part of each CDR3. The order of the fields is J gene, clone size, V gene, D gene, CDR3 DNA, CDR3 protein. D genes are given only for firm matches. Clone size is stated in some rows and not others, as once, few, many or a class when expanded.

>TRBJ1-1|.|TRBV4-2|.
TGTGCCAGCAGCCAAGGCGACAGAGGGAACACTGAAGCTTTCTTT
CASSQGDRGNTEAFF
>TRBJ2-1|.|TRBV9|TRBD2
TGTGCCAGCAGCAAGACTAGCGGGGTAATAAATGAGCAGTTCTTC
CASSKTSGVINEQFF
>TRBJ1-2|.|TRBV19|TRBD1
TGTGCCAGTAGTACATCAGGGGGACGTAATTCTCCCTCCTATGGCTACACCTTC
CASSTSGGRNSPSYGYTF
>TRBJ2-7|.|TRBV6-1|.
TGTGCCAGCACCCAAACGAGGGACTCCTACGAGCAGTACTTC
CASTQTRDSYEQYF
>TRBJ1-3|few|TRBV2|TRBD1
TGTGCCAGCAGACGACAGGGTGGTGGAAACACCATATATTTT
CASRRQGGGNTIYF
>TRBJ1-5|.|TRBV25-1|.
TGTGCCAGCAGTGAATCGGTGGATCAGCCCCAGCATTTT
CASSESVDQPQHF
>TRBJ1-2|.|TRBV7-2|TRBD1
TGTGCCAGCAGCTTAGGGACAGGGGGCGACTATGGCTACACCTTC
CASSLGTGGDYGYTF
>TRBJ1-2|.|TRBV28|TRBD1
TGTGCCAGCACCAGGACAGGGTATGACTATGGCTACACCTTC
CASTRTGYDYGYTF
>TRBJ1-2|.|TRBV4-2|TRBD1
TGTGCCAGCAGCCAGCGGACAGGACCCACCAATGGCTACACCTTC
CASSQRTGPTNGYTF
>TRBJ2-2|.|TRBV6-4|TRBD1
TGTGCCAGCAGTGACTCGGCAGGGGGCACCGGGGAGCTGTTTTTT
CASSDSAGGTGELFF
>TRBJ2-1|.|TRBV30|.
TGTGCCTGGAGTGTGGGAGGCGGCTCCTACAATGAGCAGTTCTTC
CAWSVGGGSYNEQFF
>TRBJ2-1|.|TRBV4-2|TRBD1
TGTGCCAGCAGCCAAAGATGGGGTCAGGGGGCGGATGAGCAGTTCTTC
CASSQRWGQGADEQFF
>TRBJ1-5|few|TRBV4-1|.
TGCGCCAGCAGCCAAGATAATCAGGGCTCGGGTCAGCCCCAGCATTTT
CASSQDNQGSGQPQHF
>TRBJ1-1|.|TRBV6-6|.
TGTGCCAGCAGTTCCCTTCGGGGGGGCACTGAAGCTTTCTTT
CASSSLRGGTEAFF
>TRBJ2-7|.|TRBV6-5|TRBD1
TGTGCCAGCAGTCTGTGGACAGGGGACAACGAGCAGTACTTC
CASSLWTGDNEQYF
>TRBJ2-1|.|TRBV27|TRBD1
TGTGCCTCAAGACAGGGAATGGTAAATGAGCAGTTCTTC
CASRQGMVNEQFF
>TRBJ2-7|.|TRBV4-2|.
TGTGCCAGCAGCCAAGATATGTCGGGAACCTACGAGCAGTACTTC
CASSQDMSGTYEQYF
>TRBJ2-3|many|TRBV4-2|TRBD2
TGTGCCAGCACCACTTCCTCACTAGCGGGGGAAGATACGCAGTATTTT
CASTTSSLAGEDTQYF
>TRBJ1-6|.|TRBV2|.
TGTGCCGGCAGTGAAATGCGGAGTGGTAATTCACCCCTCCACTTT
CAGSEMRSGNSPLHF
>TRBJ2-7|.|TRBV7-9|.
TGTTCCGGCGGGACAGAGGTCTCCTACGAGCAGTACTTC
CSGGTEVSYEQYF
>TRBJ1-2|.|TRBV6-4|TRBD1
TGTGCCAGCAGCTTTGGACAGGGGAATAACTATGGCTACACCTTC
CASSFGQGNNYGYTF
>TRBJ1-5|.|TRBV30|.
TGTGCCTGGAGCGCGGGTGGTGGTAATCAGCCCCAGCATTTT
CAWSAGGGNQPQHF
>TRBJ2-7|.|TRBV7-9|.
TGTGCCAGCAGCTCCGGGACTCCAGACTACGAGCAGTACTTC
CASSSGTPDYEQYF
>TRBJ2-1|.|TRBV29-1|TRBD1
TGCAGCGCTAGGGGACAGGATAATTTGAATGAGCAGTTCTTC
CSARGQDNLNEQFF
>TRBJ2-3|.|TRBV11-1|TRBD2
TGTGCCAGCAGATCTGGACTAGCGACAGATACGCAGTATTTT
CASRSGLATDTQYF